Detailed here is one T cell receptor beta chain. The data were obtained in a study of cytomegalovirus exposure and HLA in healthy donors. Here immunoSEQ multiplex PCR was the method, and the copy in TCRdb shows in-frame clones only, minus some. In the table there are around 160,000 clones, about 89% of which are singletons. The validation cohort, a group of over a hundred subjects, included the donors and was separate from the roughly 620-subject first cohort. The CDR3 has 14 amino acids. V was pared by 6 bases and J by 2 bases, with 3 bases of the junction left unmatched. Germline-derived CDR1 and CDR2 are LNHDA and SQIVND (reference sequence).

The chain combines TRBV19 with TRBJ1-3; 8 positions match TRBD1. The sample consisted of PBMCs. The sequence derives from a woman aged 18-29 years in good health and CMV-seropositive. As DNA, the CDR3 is TGTGCCAGTAGGATGACAGGGGCTGGAAACACCATATATTTT. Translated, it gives CASRMTGAGNTIYF.